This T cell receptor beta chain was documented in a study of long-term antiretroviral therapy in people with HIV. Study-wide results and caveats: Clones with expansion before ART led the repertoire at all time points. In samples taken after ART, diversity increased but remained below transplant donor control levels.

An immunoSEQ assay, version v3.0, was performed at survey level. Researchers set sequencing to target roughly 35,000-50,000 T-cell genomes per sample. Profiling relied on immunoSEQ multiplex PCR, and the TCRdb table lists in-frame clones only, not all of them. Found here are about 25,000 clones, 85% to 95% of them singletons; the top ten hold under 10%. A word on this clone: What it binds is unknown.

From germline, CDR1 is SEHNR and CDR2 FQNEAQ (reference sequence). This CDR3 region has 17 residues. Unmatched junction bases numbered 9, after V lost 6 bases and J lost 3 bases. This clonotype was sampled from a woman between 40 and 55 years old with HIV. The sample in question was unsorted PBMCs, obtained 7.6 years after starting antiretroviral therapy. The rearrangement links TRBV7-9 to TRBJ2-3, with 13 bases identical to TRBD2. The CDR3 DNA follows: TGTGCCAGCAGTAGACTAGCGGGGGGTCTGAGTACAGATACGCAGTATTTT. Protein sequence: CASSRLAGGLSTDTQYF.